The rows below give T cell receptor beta chains drawn from one sample of a study of blood T cell repertoires in COVID-19. Libraries were prepared by immunoSEQ multiplex PCR; TCRdb keeps only in-frame clonotypes and omits some of them. The sample shows about 200,000 clones, roughly 84% of them seen only once. The sequenced material came from peripheral blood. The receptors stem from a man aged 40-49 years with active or convalescent COVID-19. Both conserved end residues are part of each CDR3. Each record gives: CDR3 protein, CDR3 DNA, J gene, D gene, V gene, clone size. The D gene is left open where the match is weak. The size of a clone is reported for some rows only, either as once, few or many, or as a class for expanded clones.

CASSFSGGSSYEQYF | TGCGCCAGCAGCTTTAGCGGTGGGAGCTCCTACGAGCAGTACTTC | TRBJ2-7 | NA | TRBV5-1 | few
CASSRRLGLAGSGELFF | TGTGCCAGCAGCCGCCGACTAGGACTAGCGGGGTCCGGGGAGCTGTTTTTT | TRBJ2-2 | TRBD2 | TRBV14 | NA
CARSFLGGRDTSPLHF | TGTGCCAGAAGCTTTCTGGGTGGCAGGGATACTTCACCCCTCCACTTT | TRBJ1-6 | NA | TRBV5-3 | NA
CATSDQQETQYF | TGTGCCACCAGTGACCAGCAAGAGACCCAGTACTTC | TRBJ2-5 | NA | TRBV24-1 | once
CASKILDRYEQYF | TGTGCCAGCAAAATCCTGGACAGATACGAGCAGTACTTC | TRBJ2-7 | NA | TRBV2 | NA
CASSTGLAGGTEQFF | TGTGCCAGCAGCACGGGACTAGCGGGAGGAACTGAGCAGTTCTTC | TRBJ2-1 | TRBD2 | TRBV3-1/TRBV3-2 | NA
CASSGGGGDEKLFF | TGCGCCAGCAGCGGGGGCGGCGGAGATGAAAAACTGTTTTTT | TRBJ1-4 | NA | TRBV5-1 | few
CAISQGDTEAFF | TGTGCCATCAGCCAGGGTGACACTGAAGCTTTCTTT | TRBJ1-1 | NA | TRBV10-3 | NA
CASSYFGTGRTEAFF | TGTGCCAGCAGTTACTTCGGGACAGGGAGGACTGAAGCTTTCTTT | TRBJ1-1 | TRBD1 | TRBV6-5 | NA
CASSTGLPNHNEQFF | TGTGCCAGCAGCACCGGACTGCCCAATCACAATGAGCAGTTCTTC | TRBJ2-1 | NA | TRBV7-3 | NA
CASRIGGAGGASNQPQHF | TGTGCCAGCAGGATAGGGGGTGCAGGGGGAGCGAGCAATCAGCCCCAGCATTTT | TRBJ1-5 | TRBD1 | TRBV27 | NA
CASSLEALPGFTDTQYF | TGTGCCAGCAGCTTAGAGGCCCTTCCGGGATTCACAGATACGCAGTATTTT | TRBJ2-3 | NA | TRBV7-2 | NA
CASSLRTGRYNEQFF | TGTGCCAGCAGCCTCCGGACAGGGAGATACAATGAGCAGTTCTTC | TRBJ2-1 | TRBD1 | TRBV28 | NA
CASSQGDRANYGYTF | TGTGCCAGCAGCCAGGGGGACAGGGCTAACTATGGCTACACCTTC | TRBJ1-2 | TRBD1 | TRBV4-2 | once
CAWTGRDRPSYEQYF | TGTGCCTGGACTGGACGGGACAGACCTTCCTACGAGCAGTACTTC | TRBJ2-7 | TRBD1 | TRBV30 | NA
CASSLRGRGASSYNSPLHF | TGCGCCAGCAGCCTGCGTGGCAGGGGCGCGAGCTCCTATAATTCACCCCTCCACTTT | TRBJ1-6 | NA | TRBV5-1 | NA
CASSYSQGVSYNEQFF | TGTGCCAGCAGTTACTCTCAGGGGGTCTCCTACAATGAGCAGTTCTTC | TRBJ2-1 | TRBD1 | TRBV6-6 | NA
CASSVGVASVNIQYF | TGTGCCAGCAGCGTAGGGGTAGCTAGCGTGAACATTCAGTACTTC | TRBJ2-4 | NA | TRBV9 | NA
CASSQVFGTSDEQFF | TGTGCCAGCAGCCAAGTTTTCGGGACTAGCGATGAGCAGTTCTTC | TRBJ2-1 | TRBD2 | TRBV3-1/TRBV3-2 | once
CASSHLPTGEQYF | TGTGCCAGCAGTCATCTACCGACGGGAGAGCAGTACTTC | TRBJ2-7 | NA | TRBV6-6 | NA
CASSLATARAKNIQYF | TGTGCCAGCAGTTTAGCGACAGCCCGCGCCAAAAACATTCAGTACTTC | TRBJ2-4 | NA | TRBV28 | few
CASSLFQGNVLTF | TGTGCCAGCAGTTTATTCCAGGGGAACGTCCTGACTTTC | TRBJ2-6 | NA | TRBV28 | NA
CASSLVRVGTEAFF | TGTGCCAGCAGCTTAGTGAGGGTGGGCACTGAAGCTTTCTTT | TRBJ1-1 | NA | TRBV11-2 | NA
CASSENRELGSPLHF | TGTGCCAGCAGTGAAAACAGGGAGTTGGGTTCACCCCTCCACTTT | TRBJ1-6 | NA | TRBV2 | NA
CASSQGQGPSNEKLFF | TGTGCCAGCAGTCAGGGACAGGGGCCATCTAATGAAAAACTGTTTTTT | TRBJ1-4 | TRBD1 | TRBV27 | NA
CASSSSGEAFF | TGTGCCAGCAGTTCCTCAGGTGAAGCTTTCTTT | TRBJ1-1 | NA | TRBV27 | NA
CASSGEGGNTEAFF | TGTGCCAGCAGTGGGGAGGGGGGAAACACTGAAGCTTTCTTT | TRBJ1-1 | NA | TRBV28 | NA
CASSGQGVYYGYTF | TGTGCCAGCAGTGGGCAGGGGGTATACTATGGCTACACCTTC | TRBJ1-2 | TRBD1 | TRBV2 | NA
CAWSATGVGYGYTF | TGTGCCTGGAGTGCGACAGGGGTGGGCTATGGCTACACCTTC | TRBJ1-2 | TRBD1 | TRBV30 | NA
CASSGDRAYEQYF | TGCGCCAGCAGCGGGGACAGGGCCTACGAGCAGTACTTC | TRBJ2-7 | TRBD1 | TRBV5-1 | few
CATTAWTGNQPQHF | TGTGCCACGACCGCTTGGACAGGGAATCAGCCCCAGCATTTT | TRBJ1-5 | TRBD1 | TRBV19 | NA
CASSEREAHYNEQFF | TGTGCCAGCAGTGAAAGGGAGGCCCACTACAATGAGCAGTTCTTC | TRBJ2-1 | NA | TRBV6-1 | NA
CASSSWTSGAGNEQFF | TGTGCCAGCAGCTCATGGACTAGCGGGGCCGGCAATGAGCAGTTCTTC | TRBJ2-1 | TRBD2 | TRBV7-9 | NA
CASSSGQGNYEQYF | TGTGCCAGCAGTTCGGGACAGGGAAACTACGAGCAGTACTTC | TRBJ2-7 | TRBD1 | TRBV6-5 | NA
CASSSPSRAGAYEQYF | TGTGCCAGCAGCTCCCCCTCGAGGGCAGGGGCATACGAGCAGTACTTC | TRBJ2-7 | NA | TRBV11-2 | NA